Below, 21 T cell receptor beta chains from the same sample are listed, as sequenced in a study of patients and donors after allogeneic stem cell transplantation. Via MiXCR, TCRdb re-called the RT-PCR reads, giving one row per CDR3 protein. The table lists about 6,500 distinct CDR3 sequences, roughly 13% of them singletons, with approximately 55% in the top ten. The sequencing sample was made of blood, either unsorted or a sorted T cell fraction (not recorded which). The receptors here all came from a human donor who was either an allogeneic HSCT recipient or a stem cell or donor lymphocyte infusion donor (not recorded which). It is not recorded whose cells these are; they may come from a transplant donor.

This clonotype was seen many times. The chain recombines TRBV11-2 with TRBJ2-1; D remains ambiguous. The germline V and J ends were trimmed by 0 bases and 9 bases, with 12 bases remaining between them. CDR3 length equals 14 residues. Germline V gene data show CDR1 as SGHAT and CDR2 as FQNNGV. The CDR3 nucleotides read TGTGCCAGCAGCTTAGATCTTCGTGGATCTGAGCAGTTCTTC. Translated: CASSLDLRGSEQFF. Looking up the rest from reference TRBV11-2 and TRBJ2-1 gives the full variable domain: EAGVAQSPRYKIIEKRQSVAFWCNPISGHATLYWYQQILGQGPKLLIQFQNNGVVDDSQLPKDRFSAERLKGVDSTLKIQPAKLEDSAVYLCASSLDLRGSEQFFGPGTRLTVL.

This clonotype has a count of ten or more. The rearrangement links TRBV15 to TRBJ2-7, with D perhaps TRBD2 (5 bases). CDR3 length: 14 residues. Germline CDR1 LNHNV, CDR2 YYDKDF (reference sequence). V gave up 1 base and J gave up 6 bases, with 13 bases separating them. The CDR3 loop reads CATSRARGVGEQYF. Here the CDR3 DNA reads TGTGCCACCAGCAGAGCTCGGGGAGTGGGCGAGCAGTACTTC.

This clonotype was detected many times. The V gene is TRBV7-9, the J gene TRBJ2-1; no clear D. Germline lookup yields CDR1 SEHNR and CDR2 FQNEAQ (reference sequence). The ends were cut back, 7 bases at V and 7 bases at J, with 11 bases in the middle. The CDR3 totals 12 residues. CDR3 nucleotides: TGTGCCAGCACAAAGGTTACGAATGAGCAGTTCTTC. This translates into CASTKVTNEQFF.

This clonotype was observed many times. The genes are TRBV30 and TRBJ1-6; D is unresolved. The CDR3 is 13 amino acids. V lost 8 bases and J 7 bases, leaving 15 bases between the germline ends. The germline V gene encodes CDR1 GTSNPN and CDR2 SVGIG (reference sequence). CDR3 loop: CAVEDRRNSPLHF. CDR3 DNA sequence: TGTGCCGTAGAGGACCGAAGGAATTCACCCCTCCACTTT.

V usage is TRBV7-2 and J usage is TRBJ1-1; the match to TRBD1 covers 8 bases. The germline V gene encodes CDR1 SGHTA and CDR2 FQGNSA. The V and J ends lost 3 bases and 0 bases, in that order; junction bases with no gene match: 3. The CDR3 contains 15 residues. The CDR3: CASSFTGGMNTEAFF. In DNA, the CDR3 is TGTGCCAGCAGCTTCACAGGGGGGATGAACACTGAAGCTTTCTTT. The whole variable domain, remainder taken from reference TRBV7-2 and TRBJ1-1, is GAGVSQSPSNKVTEKGKDVELRCDPISGHTALYWYRQSLGQGLEFLIYFQGNSAPDKSGLPSDRFSAERTGGSVSTLTIQRTQQEDSAVYLCASSFTGGMNTEAFFGQGTRLTVV.

This clonotype was recorded many times. The J gene is TRBJ1-2, the V gene TRBV7-9, with 9 bases aligning to TRBD1. The V gene's germline CDR1 is SEHNR and CDR2 FQNEAQ (reference sequence). J was trimmed by 5 bases and V by 7 bases; bases with no gene match: 5. This CDR3 has 13 residues. CDR3 loop: CASIGTGWYGYTF. DNA for the CDR3: TGTGCCAGCATTGGGACAGGGTGGTATGGCTACACCTTC.

This clonotype was counted a few times. The V and J genes are TRBV27 and TRBJ1-1, with 7 bases lining up with TRBD1. Unmatched junction bases numbered 9, after V lost 5 bases and J lost 0 bases. The CDR3 extends over 16 amino acids. The V gene's germline CDR1 is MNHEY and CDR2 SMNVEV (reference sequence). The CDR3 DNA reads TGTGCCAGCAGTGCCGGGACAGAAGTTATGAACACTGAAGCTTTCTTT. Its protein product is CASSAGTEVMNTEAFF.

Comments on this clonotype: One end of the junction does not line up with germline, which may come from a read error. The chain combines TRBV7-9 with TRBJ2-3; 8 nucleotides match TRBD2. Germline assignment: CDR1 SEHNR and CDR2 FQNEAQ (reference sequence). The CDR3 spans 17 residues. CDR3 in amino acids: CASSWNLGAGVADTQYF. CDR3 in DNA: TGTGCCAGCAGCTGGAACCTAGGAGCGGGAGTCGCAGATACCCAGTATTTT. Complete variable domain (other parts from reference TRBV7-9 and TRBJ2-3): DTGVSQNPRHKITKRGQNVTFRCDPISEHNRLYWYRQTLGQGPEFLTYFQNEAQLEKSRLLSDRFSAERPKGSFSTLEIQRTEQGDSAMYLCASSWNLGAGVADTQYFGPGTRLTVL.

The sample holds a few counts of this clonotype. This sequence joins TRBV5-1 and TRBJ2-5; D might be TRBD2 (7 bases). V was clipped by 3 bases and J by 5 bases, with 17 bases between them. Germline CDR1 is SGHRS and CDR2 is YFSETQ. The CDR3 is made up of 15 amino acids. The CDR3 nucleotides are TGCGCCAGCAGCTCCCGAGGGGGGGTTAGGGAGACCCAGTACTTC. This encodes CASSSRGGVRETQYF.

The V call is TRBV6-5, the J call TRBJ2-3; D is possibly TRBD1 (5 bases). The V and J ends lost 4 bases and 5 bases respectively, with 16 bases between them. The CDR3 is 15 amino acids. Germline V lookup: CDR1 MNHEY, CDR2 SVGAGI. CDR3 bases: TGTGCCAGCAGTTCCCCCCGATGGGGCGAAGATACGCAGTATTTT. Translating gives CASSSPRWGEDTQYF.

This clonotype was counted ten times or more. The V and J genes are TRBV19 and TRBJ1-2; D perhaps matches TRBD1 (5 bases). CDR1 is LNHDA, CDR2 SQIVND, per germline (reference sequence). The CDR3 is 15 residues long. The V end lost 3 bases, the J end lost 4 bases, and 15 bases lay between the germline ends. CDR3 nucleotides: TGTGCCAGTAGTATTGGGGGTGGGGACCCCTATGGCTACACCTTC. This gives the protein CASSIGGGDPYGYTF.

This clonotype was seen many times. The V and J genes are TRBV24-1 and TRBJ2-5; no clear D. The CDR3 spans 14 residues. Trimming took 4 bases from V and 4 from J, leaving 12 bases between them. Germline CDR1 KGHDR, CDR2 SFDVKD. CDR3 coding DNA: TGTGCCACCAGTGAACACCCGCCTCGAGAGACCCAGTACTTC. The encoded protein is CATSEHPPRETQYF.

This clonotype showed up many times. The chain has TRBV5-6 and TRBJ1-2; D unclear. The CDR3 has 14 amino acids. V gave up 4 bases and J gave up 4 bases, with 14 bases separating them. Germline V CDR1 and CDR2: SGHDT, YYEEEE. The CDR3 loop reads CASSPSLELYGYTF. Here the CDR3 DNA reads TGTGCCAGCAGCCCGTCATTGGAGCTCTATGGCTACACCTTC. The full variable domain, completed using reference TRBV5-6 and TRBJ1-2, is DAGVTQSPTHLIKTRGQQVTLRCSPKSGHDTVSWYQQALGQGPQFIFQYYEEEERQRGNFPDRFSGHQFPNYSSELNVNALLLGDSALYLCASSPSLELYGYTFGSGTRLTVV.

This clonotype has a count of ten or more. V is TRBV5-1 and J is TRBJ1-6; D may be TRBD1 (5 bases). Between the trimmed V and J ends, which lost 0 bases and 8 bases, there was a span of 12 bases. The CDR3 consists of 15 residues. Per the germline V gene, CDR1 is SGHRS and CDR2 is YFSETQ. Here the CDR3 DNA reads TGCGCCAGCAGCTTGGATCAGGGTCGGGATTCACCCCTCCACTTT. It encodes CASSLDQGRDSPLHF.

This clonotype appeared a few times. One junction end does not reproduce the germline sequence, and a read error may be involved. The DNA of the CDR3 is TGTGCCAGCAGCCATGCCACCCAAGGGACCCAGTACTTC. It is translated as CASSHATQGTQYF. The gene calls are TRBV13 and TRBJ2-5, with D hard to call. Germline V gene data show CDR1 as PRHDT and CDR2 as FYEKMQ (reference sequence). This CDR3 is built from 13 residues.

This chain links TRBV7-9 with TRBJ1-1; TRBD1 agrees at 7 bases. J was trimmed by 2 bases and V by 11 bases; bases with no gene match: 8. There are 13 residues in the CDR3. CDR1 is SEHNR, CDR2 FQNEAQ, per germline (reference sequence). The DNA of the CDR3 is TGTGCCGCCCCGGGACAGACTAACACTGAAGCTTTCTTT. It is translated as CAAPGQTNTEAFF.

The V and J genes are TRBV6-1 and TRBJ2-7; D is perhaps TRBD1 (5 bases). The germline gives CDR1 MNHNS, CDR2 SASEGT. The CDR3 consists of 13 residues. V lost 6 bases and J lost 2, with 11 bases in between. CDR3 bases: TGTGCCAGCAGAGAAAGACAGACCTACGAGCAGTACGTC. It translates to CASRERQTYEQYV.

The sample holds a few counts of this clonotype. The rearrangement uses TRBV4-1 and TRBJ1-2; D remains unclear. CDR1 is MGHRA and CDR2 is YSYEKL in the germline V gene. CDR3 length equals 15 residues. The germline V and J ends were trimmed by 0 bases and 5 bases, with 13 bases remaining between them. The CDR3 reads CASSQDNEGKYGYTF. The CDR3 DNA sequence: TGCGCCAGCAGCCAAGATAATGAAGGGAAATATGGCTACACCTTC.

There are many counts of this clonotype. V is TRBV7-9 and J is TRBJ2-3; D gene ambiguous. The CDR3 is made up of 15 amino acids. V gave up 2 bases and J gave up 0 bases, with 9 bases separating them. Germline V gene sequence: CDR1 SEHNR, CDR2 FQNEAQ (reference sequence). The CDR3 DNA reads as TGTGCCAGCAGCTTATCCTTATCTAGCACAGATACGCAGTATTTT. Translation: CASSLSLSSTDTQYF.

The rearrangement joins TRBV7-9 to TRBJ2-5, with a tentative D call TRBD1 (6 bases). This CDR3 spans 15 amino acids. V lost 5 bases to trimming and J lost 1 base, with 14 bases between them. Germline loops: CDR1 SEHNR, CDR2 FQNEAQ (reference sequence). CDR3 bases: TGTGCCAGCAGCCGAGGGACACCCCTCCAAGAGACCCAGTACTTC. Encoded protein: CASSRGTPLQETQYF.

This clonotype is deemed large. The rearrangement uses TRBV9 and TRBJ2-6; 7 positions match TRBD1. CDR1 and CDR2 (germline): SGDLS, YYNGEE. The J segment lost 10 bases and the V segment lost 4 bases, leaving 8 bases of the junction unmatched. The CDR3 has 14 residues. CDR3: CASSPTGVVNVLTF. CDR3 bases: TGTGCCAGCAGCCCCACAGGGGTTGTAAACGTCCTGACTTTC.